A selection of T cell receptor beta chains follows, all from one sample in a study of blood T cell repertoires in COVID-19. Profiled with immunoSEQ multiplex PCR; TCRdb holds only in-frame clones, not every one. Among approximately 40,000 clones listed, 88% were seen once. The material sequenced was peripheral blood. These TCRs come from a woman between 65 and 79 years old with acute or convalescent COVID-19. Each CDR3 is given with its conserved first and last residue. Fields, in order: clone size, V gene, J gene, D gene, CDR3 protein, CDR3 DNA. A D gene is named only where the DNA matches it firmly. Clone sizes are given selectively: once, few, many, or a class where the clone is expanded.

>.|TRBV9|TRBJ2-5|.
CASSSGETQYF
TGTGCCAGCAGCTCAGGAGAGACCCAGTACTTC
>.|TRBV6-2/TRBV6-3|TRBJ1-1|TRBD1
CASSLGPGQLEAFF
TGTGCCAGCAGTTTAGGCCCGGGACAGCTTGAAGCTTTCTTT
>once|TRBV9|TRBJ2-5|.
CASSVGQQETQYF
TGTGCCAGCAGCGTAGGTCAGCAAGAGACCCAGTACTTC
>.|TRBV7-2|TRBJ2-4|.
CASSLAMGGQRDIQYF
TGTGCCAGCAGCTTAGCGATGGGGGGGCAGAGGGACATTCAGTACTTC
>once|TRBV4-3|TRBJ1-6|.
CASSQERDYNSPLHF
TGCGCCAGCAGCCAAGAGAGGGACTATAATTCACCCCTCCACTTT
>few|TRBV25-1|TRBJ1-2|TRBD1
CASSRETGNYGYTF
TGTGCCAGCAGTCGGGAGACAGGGAACTATGGCTACACCTTC
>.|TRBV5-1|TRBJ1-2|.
CASSTENYGYTF
TGCGCCAGCAGCACAGAAAACTATGGCTACACCTTC
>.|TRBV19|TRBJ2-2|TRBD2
CASTGEGGYTGELFF
TGTGCCAGTACCGGAGAGGGAGGGTACACCGGGGAGCTGTTTTTT
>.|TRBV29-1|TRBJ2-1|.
CSATGDFNEQFF
TGCAGCGCGACCGGGGATTTCAATGAGCAGTTCTTC
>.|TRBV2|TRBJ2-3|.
CASKPSETTDTQYF
TGTGCCAGCAAACCCAGCGAGACCACAGATACGCAGTATTTT
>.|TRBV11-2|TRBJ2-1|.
CASSPPSYNEQFF
TGTGCCAGCAGCCCCCCGTCCTACAATGAGCAGTTCTTC
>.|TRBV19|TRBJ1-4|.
CASSAKTGVINEKLFF
TGTGCCAGTAGTGCAAAAACGGGGGTAATTAATGAAAAACTGTTTTTT
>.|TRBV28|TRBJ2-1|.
CASSLSRNEQFF
TGTGCCAGCAGTTTATCACGGAATGAGCAGTTCTTC
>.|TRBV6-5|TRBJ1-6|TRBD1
CASKTTGLYSPLHF
TGTGCCAGCAAGACGACAGGGCTATATTCACCCCTCCACTTT
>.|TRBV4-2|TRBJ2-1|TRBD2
CASSQDSSGSTQQFF
TGTGCCAGCAGCCAAGATTCTAGCGGGAGTACCCAGCAGTTCTTC
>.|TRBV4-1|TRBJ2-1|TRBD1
CASSQVGQERDEQFF
TGCGCCAGCAGCCAAGTAGGACAGGAAAGGGATGAGCAGTTCTTC
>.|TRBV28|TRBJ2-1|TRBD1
CASTYRDRSYNEQFF
TGTGCCAGCACATACCGGGACAGGTCTTACAATGAGCAGTTCTTC
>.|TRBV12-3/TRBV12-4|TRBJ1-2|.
CASSFEQGRGYTF
TGTGCCAGCAGTTTTGAGCAGGGTCGTGGCTACACCTTC
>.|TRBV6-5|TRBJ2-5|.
CASTQNQIETQYF
TGTGCCAGCACCCAAAACCAGATAGAGACCCAGTACTTC
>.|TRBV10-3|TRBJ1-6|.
CAISERTGEYSPLHF
TGTGCCATCAGTGAGCGAACGGGAGAATATTCACCCCTCCACTTT
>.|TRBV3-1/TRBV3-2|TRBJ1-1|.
CASSPVDRNTEAFF
TGTGCCAGCAGCCCAGTCGACAGGAACACTGAAGCTTTCTTT
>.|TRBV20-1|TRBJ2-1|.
CSSGTEQFF
TGCAGTTCCGGGACAGAGCAGTTCTTC